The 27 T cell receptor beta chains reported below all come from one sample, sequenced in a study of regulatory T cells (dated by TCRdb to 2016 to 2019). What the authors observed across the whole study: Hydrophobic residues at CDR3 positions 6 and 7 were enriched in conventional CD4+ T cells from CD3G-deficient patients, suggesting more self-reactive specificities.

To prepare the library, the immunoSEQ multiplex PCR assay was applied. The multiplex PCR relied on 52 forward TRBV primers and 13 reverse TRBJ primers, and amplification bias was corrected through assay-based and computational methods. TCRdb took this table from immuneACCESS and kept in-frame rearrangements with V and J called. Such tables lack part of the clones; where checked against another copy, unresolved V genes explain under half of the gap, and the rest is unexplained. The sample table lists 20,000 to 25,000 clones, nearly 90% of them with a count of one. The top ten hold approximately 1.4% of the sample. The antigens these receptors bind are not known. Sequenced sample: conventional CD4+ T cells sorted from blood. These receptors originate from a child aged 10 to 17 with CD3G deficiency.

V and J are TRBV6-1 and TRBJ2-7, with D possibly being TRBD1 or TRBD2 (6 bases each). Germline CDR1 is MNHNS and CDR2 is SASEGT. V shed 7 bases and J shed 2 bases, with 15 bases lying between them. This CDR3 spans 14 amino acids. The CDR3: CASTRGRGAYEQYF. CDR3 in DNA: TGTGCCAGCACCCGGGGAAGGGGGGCCTACGAGCAGTACTTC.

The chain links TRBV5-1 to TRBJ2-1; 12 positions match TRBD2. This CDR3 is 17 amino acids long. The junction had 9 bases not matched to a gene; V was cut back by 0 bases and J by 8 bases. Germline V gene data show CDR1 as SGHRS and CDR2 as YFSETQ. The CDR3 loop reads CASSLGTSGKEGHEQFF. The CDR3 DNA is TGCGCCAGCAGCTTGGGGACTAGCGGGAAGGAGGGACATGAGCAGTTCTTC. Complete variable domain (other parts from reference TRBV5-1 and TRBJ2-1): KAGVTQTPRYLIKTRGQQVTLSCSPISGHRSVSWYQQTPGQGLQFLFEYFSETQRNKGNFPGRFSGRQFSNSRSEMNVSTLELGDSALYLCASSLGTSGKEGHEQFFGPGTRLTVL.

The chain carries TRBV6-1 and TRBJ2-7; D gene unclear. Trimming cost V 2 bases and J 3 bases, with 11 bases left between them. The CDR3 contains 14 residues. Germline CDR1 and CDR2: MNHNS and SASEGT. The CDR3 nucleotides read TGTGCCAGCAGTGAACGGGTCAGCCACTACGAGCAGTACTTC. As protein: CASSERVSHYEQYF.

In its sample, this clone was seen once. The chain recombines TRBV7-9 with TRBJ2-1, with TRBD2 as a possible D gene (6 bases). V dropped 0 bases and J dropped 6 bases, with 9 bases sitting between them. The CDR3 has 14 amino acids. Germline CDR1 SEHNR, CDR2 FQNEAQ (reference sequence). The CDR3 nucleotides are TGTGCCAGCAGCTTAGCTAGCGGACGCAATGAGCAGTTCTTC. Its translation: CASSLASGRNEQFF.

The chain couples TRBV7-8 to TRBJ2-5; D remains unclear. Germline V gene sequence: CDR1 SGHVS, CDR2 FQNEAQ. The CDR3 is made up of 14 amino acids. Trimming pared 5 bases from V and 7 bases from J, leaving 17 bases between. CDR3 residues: CASSQPTTGATQYF. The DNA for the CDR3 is TGTGCCAGCAGCCAACCTACCACGGGTGCGACCCAGTACTTC.

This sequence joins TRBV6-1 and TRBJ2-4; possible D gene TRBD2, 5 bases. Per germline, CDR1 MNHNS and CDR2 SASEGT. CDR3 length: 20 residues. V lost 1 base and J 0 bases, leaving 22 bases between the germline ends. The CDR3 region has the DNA TGTGCCAGCAGTGAAGGCGGAAAGGATGAGGTCGGGGTAGCCAAAAACATTCAGTACTTC. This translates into CASSEGGKDEVGVAKNIQYF.

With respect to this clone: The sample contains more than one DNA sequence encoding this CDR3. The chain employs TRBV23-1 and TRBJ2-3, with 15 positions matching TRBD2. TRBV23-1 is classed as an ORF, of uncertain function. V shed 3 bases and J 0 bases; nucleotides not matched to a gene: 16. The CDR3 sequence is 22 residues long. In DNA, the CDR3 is TGCGCCAGCAGTCACTCCGACCGGACTAGCGGGAGGGCTATCGGGAGCACAGATACGCAGTATTTT. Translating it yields CASSHSDRTSGRAIGSTDTQYF.

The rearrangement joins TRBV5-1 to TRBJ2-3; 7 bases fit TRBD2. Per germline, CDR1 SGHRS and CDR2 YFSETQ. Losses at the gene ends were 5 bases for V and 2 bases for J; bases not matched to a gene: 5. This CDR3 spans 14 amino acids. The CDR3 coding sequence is TGCGCCAGCAGGGGCGGGAGCAACACAGATACGCAGTATTTT. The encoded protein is CASRGGSNTDTQYF.

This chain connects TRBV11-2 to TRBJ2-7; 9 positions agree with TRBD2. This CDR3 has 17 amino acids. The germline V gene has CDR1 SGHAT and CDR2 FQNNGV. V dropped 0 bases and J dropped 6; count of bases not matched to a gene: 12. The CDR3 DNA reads TGTGCCAGCAGCTTAGAAATCAGGGCTAGCGGGACCTCCGAGCAGTACTTC. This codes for CASSLEIRASGTSEQYF. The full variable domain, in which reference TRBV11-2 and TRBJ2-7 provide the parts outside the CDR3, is EAGVAQSPRYKIIEKRQSVAFWCNPISGHATLYWYQQILGQGPKLLIQFQNNGVVDDSQLPKDRFSAERLKGVDSTLKIQPAKLEDSAVYLCASSLEIRASGTSEQYFGPGTRLTVT.

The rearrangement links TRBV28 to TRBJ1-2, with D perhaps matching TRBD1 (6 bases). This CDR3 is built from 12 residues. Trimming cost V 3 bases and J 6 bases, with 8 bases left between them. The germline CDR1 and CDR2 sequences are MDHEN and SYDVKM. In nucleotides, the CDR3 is TGTGCCAGCAGTTTCAGGGGCAATGGCTACACCTTC. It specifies CASSFRGNGYTF.

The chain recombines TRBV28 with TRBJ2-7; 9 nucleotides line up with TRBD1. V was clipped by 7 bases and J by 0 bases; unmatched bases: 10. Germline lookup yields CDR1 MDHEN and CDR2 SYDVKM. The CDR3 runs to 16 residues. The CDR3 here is CASKPTPGQGSYEQYF. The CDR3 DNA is TGTGCCAGCAAGCCGACCCCGGGACAGGGCTCCTACGAGCAGTACTTC.

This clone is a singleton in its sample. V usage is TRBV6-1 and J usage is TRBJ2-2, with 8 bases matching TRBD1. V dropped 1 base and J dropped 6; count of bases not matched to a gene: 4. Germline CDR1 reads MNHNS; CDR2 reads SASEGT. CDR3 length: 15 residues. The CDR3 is CASSEGQGRSGELFF. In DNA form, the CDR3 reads TGTGCCAGCAGTGAAGGACAGGGGAGGTCCGGGGAGCTGTTTTTT.

The DNA for the CDR3 is TGTGCCAGCAGGCTGCGCGGACAGGGAGGGACTGAAGCTTTCTTT. Its protein product is CASRLRGQGGTEAFF. The chain links TRBV28 to TRBJ1-1; 8 positions match TRBD1. There are 15 residues in the CDR3. Losses at the gene ends were 6 bases for V and 5 bases for J; bases not matched to a gene: 11. Germline V gene lookup returns CDR1 MDHEN and CDR2 SYDVKM.

In DNA, the CDR3 is TGTGCCAGCAGTCCTGTGGGGGAAGGCTACACCTTC. Translation gives CASSPVGEGYTF. The chain couples TRBV6-6 to TRBJ1-2, with D maybe TRBD1 (5 bases). The CDR3 consists of 12 residues. Germline V gives CDR1 MNHNY, CDR2 SVGAGI (reference sequence). Trimming cost V 5 bases and J 8 bases, with 12 bases left between them.

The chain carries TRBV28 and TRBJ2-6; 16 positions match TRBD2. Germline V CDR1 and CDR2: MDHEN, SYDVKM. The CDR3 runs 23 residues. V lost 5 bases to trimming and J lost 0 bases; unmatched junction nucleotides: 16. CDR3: CASSPHPGTSGRAFSSGANVLTF. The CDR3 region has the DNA TGTGCCAGCAGTCCCCACCCGGGGACTAGCGGGAGGGCCTTTAGCTCTGGGGCCAACGTCCTGACTTTC.

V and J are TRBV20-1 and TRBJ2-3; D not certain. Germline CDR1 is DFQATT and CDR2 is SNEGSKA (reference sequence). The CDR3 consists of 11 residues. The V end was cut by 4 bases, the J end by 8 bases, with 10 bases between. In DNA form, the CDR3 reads TGCAGTGCTAAAGAAGAAGGTACGCAGTATTTT. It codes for CSAKEEGTQYF.

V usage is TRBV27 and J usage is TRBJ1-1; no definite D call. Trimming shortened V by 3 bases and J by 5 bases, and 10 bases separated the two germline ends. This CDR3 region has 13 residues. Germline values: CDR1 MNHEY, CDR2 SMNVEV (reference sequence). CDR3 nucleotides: TGTGCCAGCAGTTTGACCCGGCGAACTGAAGCTTTCTTT. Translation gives CASSLTRRTEAFF.

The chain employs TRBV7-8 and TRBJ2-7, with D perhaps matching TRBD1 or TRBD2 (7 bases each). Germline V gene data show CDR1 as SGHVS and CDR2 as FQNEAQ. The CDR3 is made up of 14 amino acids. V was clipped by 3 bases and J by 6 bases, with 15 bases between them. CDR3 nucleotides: TGTGCCAGCAGCTTGGCTCCAGGGGGGGGCGAGCAGTACTTC. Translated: CASSLAPGGGEQYF.

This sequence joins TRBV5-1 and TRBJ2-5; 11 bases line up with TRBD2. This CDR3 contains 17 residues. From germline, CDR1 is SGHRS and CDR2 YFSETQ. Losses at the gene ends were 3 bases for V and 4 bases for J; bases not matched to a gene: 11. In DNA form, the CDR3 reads TGCGCCAGCAGCTACCAAGGACTAGCGGGTGCCGGAGAGACCCAGTACTTC. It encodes CASSYQGLAGAGETQYF.

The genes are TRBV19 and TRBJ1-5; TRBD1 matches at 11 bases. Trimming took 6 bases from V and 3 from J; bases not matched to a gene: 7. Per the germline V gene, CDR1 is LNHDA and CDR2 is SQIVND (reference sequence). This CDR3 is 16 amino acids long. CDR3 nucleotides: TGTGCCAGTAGCGGCGGACAGGGGGCCTACAATCAGCCCCAGCATTTT. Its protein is CASSGGQGAYNQPQHF.

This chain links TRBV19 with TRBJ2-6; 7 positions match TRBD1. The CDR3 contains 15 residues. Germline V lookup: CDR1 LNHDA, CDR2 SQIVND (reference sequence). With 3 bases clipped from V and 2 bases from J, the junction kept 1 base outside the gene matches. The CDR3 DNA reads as TGTGCCAGTAGTATTACAGGGGCTGGGGCCAACGTCCTGACTTTC. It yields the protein CASSITGAGANVLTF. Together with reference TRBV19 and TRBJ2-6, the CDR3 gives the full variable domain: DGGITQSPKYLFRKEGQNVTLSCEQNLNHDAMYWYRQDPGQGLRLIYYSQIVNDFQKGDIAEGYSVSREKKESFPLTVTSAQKNPTAFYLCASSITGAGANVLTFGAGSRLTVL.

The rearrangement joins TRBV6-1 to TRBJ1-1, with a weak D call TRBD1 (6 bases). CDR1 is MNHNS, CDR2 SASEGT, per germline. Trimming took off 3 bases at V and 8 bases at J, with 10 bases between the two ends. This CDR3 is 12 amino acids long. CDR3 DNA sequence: TGTGCCAGCAGTGAGAGGACAGCCGAAGCTTTCTTT. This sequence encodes CASSERTAEAFF.

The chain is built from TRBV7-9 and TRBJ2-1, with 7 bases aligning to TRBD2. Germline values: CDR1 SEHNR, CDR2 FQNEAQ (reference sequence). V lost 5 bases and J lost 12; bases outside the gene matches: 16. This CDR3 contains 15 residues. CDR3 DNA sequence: TGTGCCAGCAGCCAGGGAAAGATAGCGGGCTTCCCGCAGTTCTTC. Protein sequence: CASSQGKIAGFPQFF.

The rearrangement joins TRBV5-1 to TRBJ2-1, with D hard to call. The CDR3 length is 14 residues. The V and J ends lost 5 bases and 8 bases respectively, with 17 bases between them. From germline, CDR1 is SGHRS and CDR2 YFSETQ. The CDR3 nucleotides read TGCGCCAGCAGAACCGACCGGGCGAGCCATGAGCAGTTCTTC. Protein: CASRTDRASHEQFF.

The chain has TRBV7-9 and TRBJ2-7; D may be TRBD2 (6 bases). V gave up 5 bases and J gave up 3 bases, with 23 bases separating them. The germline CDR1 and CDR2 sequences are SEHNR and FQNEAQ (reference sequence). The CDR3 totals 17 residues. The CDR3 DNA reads TGTGCCAGCAGCCGAGCCCCCGTAGGAGGAGGGCTCTACGAGCAGTACTTC. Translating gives CASSRAPVGGGLYEQYF.

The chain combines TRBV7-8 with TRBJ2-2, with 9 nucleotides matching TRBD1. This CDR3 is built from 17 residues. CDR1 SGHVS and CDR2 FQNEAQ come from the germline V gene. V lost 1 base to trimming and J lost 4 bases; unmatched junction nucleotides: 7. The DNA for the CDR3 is TGTGCCAGCAGCTTAGAGGGGACAGGGCCCTTCACCGGGGAGCTGTTTTTT. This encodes CASSLEGTGPFTGELFF.

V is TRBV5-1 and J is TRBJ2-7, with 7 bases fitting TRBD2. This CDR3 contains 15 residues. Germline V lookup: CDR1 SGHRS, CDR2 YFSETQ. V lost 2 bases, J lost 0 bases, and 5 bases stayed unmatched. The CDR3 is CASSLGGGSSYEQYF. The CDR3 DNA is TGCGCCAGCAGCTTAGGAGGCGGGAGCTCCTACGAGCAGTACTTC.